Listed below are T cell receptor beta chains from one sample, sequenced in a study of blood T cells in healthy people across ages. TCRdb called the 5' RACE reads again in MiXCR, with one record for every CDR3 protein. In the table there are some 690,000 distinct CDR3 sequences, around a fifth of which are singletons. Sequencing was done on a sample of blood. All receptors derive from a man between 65 and 85 years old in good health. CDR3s include the opening cysteine and the closing phenylalanine or tryptophan. D genes are given only for firm matches.

cdr3_length v_call d_call cdr3_aa
13 TRBV14 . CASSQDLGSPLHF
17 TRBV4-2 . CASSQGWEGGPYNEQFF
14 TRBV2 . CASSKDSSGNTIYF
13 TRBV3-1 . CASSHLGSYGYTF
12 TRBV29-1 . CSVWARNEKLFF
15 TRBV9 TRBD2 CASSVDGRAGETQYF
16 TRBV5-1 TRBD2 CASSLVIAGDWETQYF
14 TRBV27 . CASSFAGVDYGYTF
13 TRBV10-2 . CASREGGGEKLFF
17 TRBV12-3/TRBV12-4 TRBD2 CASKGASGGLSYNEQFF
13 TRBV7-2 . CASSSVRGTEAFF
16 TRBV4-2 . CASSQEVQVTTDTQYF
13 TRBV27 . CASSFRETDTQYF
15 TRBV7-9 TRBD1 CASSGGTGPNEKLFF
11 TRBV20-1 . CSVYGRAEAFF
14 TRBV5-6 . CASSFRGWNTEAFF
12 TRBV5-8 . CASSIQGWKLFF
14 TRBV7-2 . CASSLVRMDSPLHF
17 TRBV2 TRBD2 CASSESEVAGGTGELFF
15 TRBV5-5 TRBD2 CASTRTSGLDNEQFF
14 TRBV5-6 . CASSFSVTNTEAFF
16 TRBV12-3/TRBV12-4 TRBD2 CASSVRTSGRPTEQYF
15 TRBV7-2 . CASRQYAIPTDTQYF